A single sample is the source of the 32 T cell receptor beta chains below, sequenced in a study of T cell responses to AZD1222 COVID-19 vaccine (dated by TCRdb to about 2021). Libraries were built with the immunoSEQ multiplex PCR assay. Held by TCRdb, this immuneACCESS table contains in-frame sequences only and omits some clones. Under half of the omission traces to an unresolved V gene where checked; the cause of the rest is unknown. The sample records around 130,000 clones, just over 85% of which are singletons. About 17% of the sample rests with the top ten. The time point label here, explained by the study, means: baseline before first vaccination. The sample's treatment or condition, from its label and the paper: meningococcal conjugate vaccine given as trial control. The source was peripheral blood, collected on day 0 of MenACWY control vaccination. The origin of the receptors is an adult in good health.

CDR3 amino acids: CASSIDRQELFF. The CDR3 region has the DNA TGTGCCAGTAGTATAGACAGGCAAGAGCTGTTTTTT. The rearrangement links TRBV19 to TRBJ2-2, with no clear D. The CDR3 sequence is 12 residues long. The germline gives CDR1 LNHDA, CDR2 SQIVND (reference sequence). V was shortened by 0 bases and J by 11 bases, with 7 bases between the two germline ends.

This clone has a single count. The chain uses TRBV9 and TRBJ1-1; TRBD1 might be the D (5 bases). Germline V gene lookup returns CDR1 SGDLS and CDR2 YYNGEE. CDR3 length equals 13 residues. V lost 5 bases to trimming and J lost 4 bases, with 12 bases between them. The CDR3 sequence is CASRPAGGTEAFF. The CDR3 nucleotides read TGTGCCAGCAGGCCGGCCGGGGGCACTGAAGCTTTCTTT.

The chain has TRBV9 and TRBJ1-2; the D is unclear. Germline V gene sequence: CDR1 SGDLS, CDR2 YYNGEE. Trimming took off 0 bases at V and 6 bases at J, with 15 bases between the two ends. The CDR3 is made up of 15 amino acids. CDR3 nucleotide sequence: TGTGCCAGCAGCGTAGATAGAGGTTTAACGGATGGCTACACCTTC. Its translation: CASSVDRGLTDGYTF.

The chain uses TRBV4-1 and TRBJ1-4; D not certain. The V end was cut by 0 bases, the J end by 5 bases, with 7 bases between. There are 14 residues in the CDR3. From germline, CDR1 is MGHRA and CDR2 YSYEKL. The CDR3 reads CASSQDSENEKLFF. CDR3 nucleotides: TGCGCCAGCAGCCAAGATTCAGAGAATGAAAAACTGTTTTTT.

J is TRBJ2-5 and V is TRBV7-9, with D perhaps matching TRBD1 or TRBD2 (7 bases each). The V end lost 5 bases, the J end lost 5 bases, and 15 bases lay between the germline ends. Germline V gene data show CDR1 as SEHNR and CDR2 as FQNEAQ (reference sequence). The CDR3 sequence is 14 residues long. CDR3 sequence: CASSHHRGGETQYF. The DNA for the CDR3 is TGTGCCAGCAGCCATCACAGGGGAGGGGAGACCCAGTACTTC.

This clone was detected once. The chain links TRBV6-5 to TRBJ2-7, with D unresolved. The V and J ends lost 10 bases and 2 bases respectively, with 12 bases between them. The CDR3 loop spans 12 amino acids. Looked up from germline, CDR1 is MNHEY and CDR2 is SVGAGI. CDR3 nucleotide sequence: TGTGCCACTCTAAACGAGCCCTACGAGCAGTACTTC. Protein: CATLNEPYEQYF.

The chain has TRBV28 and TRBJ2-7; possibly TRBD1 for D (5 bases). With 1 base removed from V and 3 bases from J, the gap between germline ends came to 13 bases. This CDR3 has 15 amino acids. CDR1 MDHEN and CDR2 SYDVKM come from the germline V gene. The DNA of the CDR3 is TGTGCCAGCAGTTTATATGGTGTCAGGGACTACGAGCAGTACTTC. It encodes CASSLYGVRDYEQYF.

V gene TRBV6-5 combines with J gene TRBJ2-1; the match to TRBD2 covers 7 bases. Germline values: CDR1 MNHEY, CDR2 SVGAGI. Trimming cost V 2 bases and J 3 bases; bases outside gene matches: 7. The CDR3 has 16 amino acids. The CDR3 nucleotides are TGTGCCAGCAGTTACGGGGGGAGGGCCTACTACAATGAGCAGTTCTTC. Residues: CASSYGGRAYYNEQFF.

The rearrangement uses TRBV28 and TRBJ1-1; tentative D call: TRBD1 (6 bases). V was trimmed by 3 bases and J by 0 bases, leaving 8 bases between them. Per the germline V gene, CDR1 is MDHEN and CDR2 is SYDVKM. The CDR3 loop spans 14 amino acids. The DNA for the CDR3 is TGTGCCAGCAGTTTCGGACAGTTGAACACTGAAGCTTTCTTT. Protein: CASSFGQLNTEAFF. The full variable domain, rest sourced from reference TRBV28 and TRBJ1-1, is DVKVTQSSRYLVKRTGEKVFLECVQDMDHENMFWYRQDPGLGLRLIYFSYDVKMKEKGDIPEGYSVSREKKERFSLILESASTNQTSMYLCASSFGQLNTEAFFGQGTRLTVV.

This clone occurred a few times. This CDR3 reads CASSLRSPVDGYF. The DNA of the CDR3 is TGTGCCAGCAGTTTAAGGAGCCCGGTCGACGGGTACTTC. J is TRBJ2-7 and V is TRBV28; D gene unclear. The V gene lost 2 bases and the J gene lost 12 bases, with 17 bases spanning the gap. The CDR3 is 13 residues long. Germline lookup yields CDR1 MDHEN and CDR2 SYDVKM.

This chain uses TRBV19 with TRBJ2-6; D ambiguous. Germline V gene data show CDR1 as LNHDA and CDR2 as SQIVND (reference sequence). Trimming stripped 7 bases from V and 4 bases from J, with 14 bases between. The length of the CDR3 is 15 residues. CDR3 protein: CASISIPPGANVLTF. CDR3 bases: TGTGCCAGTATATCGATCCCTCCCGGGGCCAACGTCCTGACTTTC.

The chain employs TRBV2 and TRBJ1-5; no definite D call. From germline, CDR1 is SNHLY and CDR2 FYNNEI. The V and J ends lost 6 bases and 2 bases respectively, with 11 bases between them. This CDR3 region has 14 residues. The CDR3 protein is CASRRSDGNQPQHF. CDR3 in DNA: TGTGCCAGCAGGAGGAGTGACGGCAATCAGCCCCAGCATTTT.

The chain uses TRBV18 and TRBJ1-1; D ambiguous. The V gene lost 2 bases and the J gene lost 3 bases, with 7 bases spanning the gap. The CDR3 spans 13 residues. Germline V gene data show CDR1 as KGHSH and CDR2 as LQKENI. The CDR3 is CASSPFEDTEAFF. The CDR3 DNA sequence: TGTGCCAGCTCACCATTCGAGGACACTGAAGCTTTCTTT.

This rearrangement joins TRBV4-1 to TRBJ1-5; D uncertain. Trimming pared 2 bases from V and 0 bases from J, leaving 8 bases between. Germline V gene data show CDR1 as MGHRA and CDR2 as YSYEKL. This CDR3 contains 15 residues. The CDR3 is CASSQIQDSNQPQHF. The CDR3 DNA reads TGCGCCAGCAGCCAAATTCAGGATAGCAATCAGCCCCAGCATTTT.

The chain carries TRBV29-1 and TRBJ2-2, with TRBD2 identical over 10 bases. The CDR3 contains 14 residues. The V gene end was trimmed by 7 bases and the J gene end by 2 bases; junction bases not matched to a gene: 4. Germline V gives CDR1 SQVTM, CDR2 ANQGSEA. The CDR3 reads CSAALAGNTGELFF. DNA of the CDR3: TGCAGCGCTGCACTAGCGGGAAACACCGGGGAGCTGTTTTTT.

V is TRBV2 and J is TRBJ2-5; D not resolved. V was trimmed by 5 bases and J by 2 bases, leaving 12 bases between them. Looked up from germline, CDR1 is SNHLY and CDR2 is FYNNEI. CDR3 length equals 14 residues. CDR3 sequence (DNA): TGTGCCAGCAGTCCTGAACTGGAACAAGAGACCCAGTACTTC. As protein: CASSPELEQETQYF.

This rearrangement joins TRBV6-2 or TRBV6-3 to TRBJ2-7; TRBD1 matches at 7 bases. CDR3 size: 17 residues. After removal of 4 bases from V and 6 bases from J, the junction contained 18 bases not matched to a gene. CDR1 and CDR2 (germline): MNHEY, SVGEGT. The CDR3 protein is CASSFPSVRQAGGEQYF. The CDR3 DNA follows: TGTGCCAGCAGTTTCCCCTCCGTTCGGCAAGCAGGGGGCGAGCAGTACTTC.

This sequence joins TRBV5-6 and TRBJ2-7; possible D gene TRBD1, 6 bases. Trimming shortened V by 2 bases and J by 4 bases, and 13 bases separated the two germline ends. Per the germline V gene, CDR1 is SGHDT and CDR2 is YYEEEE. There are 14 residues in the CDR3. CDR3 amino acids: CASSLGGATYEQYF. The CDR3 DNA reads TGTGCCAGCAGCTTAGGGGGAGCTACATACGAGCAGTACTTC.

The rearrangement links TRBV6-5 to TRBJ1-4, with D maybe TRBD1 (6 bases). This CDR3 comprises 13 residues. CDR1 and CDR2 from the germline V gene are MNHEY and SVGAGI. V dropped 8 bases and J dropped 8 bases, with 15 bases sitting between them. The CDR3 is CASLSQGSEKLFF. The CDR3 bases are TGTGCCAGCCTCTCGCAGGGGTCCGAAAAACTGTTTTTT.

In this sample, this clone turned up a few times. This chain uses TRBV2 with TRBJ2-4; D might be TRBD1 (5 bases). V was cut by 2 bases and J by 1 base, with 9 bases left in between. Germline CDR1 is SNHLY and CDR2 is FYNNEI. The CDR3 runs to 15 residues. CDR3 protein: CASSERSGAKNIQYF. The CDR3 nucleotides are TGTGCCAGCAGTGAAAGGTCAGGGGCCAAAAACATTCAGTACTTC.

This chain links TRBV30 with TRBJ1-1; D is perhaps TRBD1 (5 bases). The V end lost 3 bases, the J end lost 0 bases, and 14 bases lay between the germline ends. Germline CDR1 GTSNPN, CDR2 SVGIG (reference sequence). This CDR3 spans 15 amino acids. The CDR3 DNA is TGTGCCTGGAGGACAGACCCCTTCATGAACACTGAAGCTTTCTTT. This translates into CAWRTDPFMNTEAFF.

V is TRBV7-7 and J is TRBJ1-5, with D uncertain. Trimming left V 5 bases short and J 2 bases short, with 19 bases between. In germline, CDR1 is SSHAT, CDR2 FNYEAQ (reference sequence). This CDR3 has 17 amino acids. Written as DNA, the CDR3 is TGTGCCAGCAGCACTGAGGCAGGAAGGCGAGGCAATCAGCCCCAGCATTTT. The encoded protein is CASSTEAGRRGNQPQHF.

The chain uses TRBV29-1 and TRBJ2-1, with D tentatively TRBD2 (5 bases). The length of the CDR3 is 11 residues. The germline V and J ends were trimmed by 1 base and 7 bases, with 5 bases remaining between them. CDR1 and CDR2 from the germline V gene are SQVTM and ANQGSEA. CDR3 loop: CSVEAGNEQFF. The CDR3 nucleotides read TGCAGCGTTGAAGCGGGGAATGAGCAGTTCTTC.

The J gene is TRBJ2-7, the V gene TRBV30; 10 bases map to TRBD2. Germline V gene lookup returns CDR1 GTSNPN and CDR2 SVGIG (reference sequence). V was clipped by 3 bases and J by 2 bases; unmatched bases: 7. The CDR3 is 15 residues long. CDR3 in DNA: TGTGCCTGGAGCCCCCCGGGACTAGCGACCTACGAGCAGTACTTC. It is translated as CAWSPPGLATYEQYF.

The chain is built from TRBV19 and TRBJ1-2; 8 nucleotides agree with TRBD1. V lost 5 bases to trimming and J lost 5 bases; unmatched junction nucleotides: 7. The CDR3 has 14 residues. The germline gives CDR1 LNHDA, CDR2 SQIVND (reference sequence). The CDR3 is CASSAGQGRYGYTF. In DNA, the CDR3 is TGTGCCAGTAGTGCTGGACAGGGACGGTATGGCTACACCTTC.

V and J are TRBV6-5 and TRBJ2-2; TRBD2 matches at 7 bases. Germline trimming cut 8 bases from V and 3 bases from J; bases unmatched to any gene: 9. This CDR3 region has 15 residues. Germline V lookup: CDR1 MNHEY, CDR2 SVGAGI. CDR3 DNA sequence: TGTGCCAGCGGAGCGGGAACCTATTACACCGGGGAGCTGTTTTTT. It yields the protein CASGAGTYYTGELFF.

In DNA form, the CDR3 reads TGTGCCAGCAGCAGGACAGGGGGCACAGATACGCAGTATTTT. This gives the protein CASSRTGGTDTQYF. The rearrangement links TRBV11-2 to TRBJ2-3; 9 nucleotides line up with TRBD1. The germline gives CDR1 SGHAT, CDR2 FQNNGV. This CDR3 is 14 amino acids long. V trimming: 5 bases; J trimming: 1 base; junction bases outside the gene matches: 1.

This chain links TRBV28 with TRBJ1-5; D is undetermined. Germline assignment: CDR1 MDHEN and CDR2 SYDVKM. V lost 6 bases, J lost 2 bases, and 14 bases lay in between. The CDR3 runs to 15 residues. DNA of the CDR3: TGTGCCAGCAGGGGAACGCTGAAGGGCAATCAGCCCCAGCATTTT. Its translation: CASRGTLKGNQPQHF. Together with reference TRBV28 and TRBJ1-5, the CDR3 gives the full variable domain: DVKVTQSSRYLVKRTGEKVFLECVQDMDHENMFWYRQDPGLGLRLIYFSYDVKMKEKGDIPEGYSVSREKKERFSLILESASTNQTSMYLCASRGTLKGNQPQHFGDGTRLSIL.

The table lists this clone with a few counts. The CDR3: CASSPTGGSNNQPQHF. In DNA form, the CDR3 reads TGTGCCAGCTCACCGACAGGGGGGTCCAACAATCAGCCCCAGCATTTT. The rearrangement joins TRBV18 to TRBJ1-5, with 9 bases identical to TRBD1. CDR3 length: 16 residues. The V gene end was trimmed by 3 bases and the J gene end by 3 bases; junction bases not matched to a gene: 6. Germline CDR1 and CDR2: KGHSH and LQKENI.

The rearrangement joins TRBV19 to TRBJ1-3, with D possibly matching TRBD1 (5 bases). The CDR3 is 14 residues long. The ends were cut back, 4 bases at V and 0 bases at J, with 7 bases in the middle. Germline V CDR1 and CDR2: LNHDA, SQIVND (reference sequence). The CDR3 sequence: CASSRGNSGNTIYF. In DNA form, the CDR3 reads TGTGCCAGTAGTAGGGGGAACTCTGGAAACACCATATATTTT.

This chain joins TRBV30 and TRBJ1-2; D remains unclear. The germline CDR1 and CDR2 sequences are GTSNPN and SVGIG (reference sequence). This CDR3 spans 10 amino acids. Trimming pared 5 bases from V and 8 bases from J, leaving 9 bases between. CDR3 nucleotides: TGTGCCTGGGCGCTTGTCGGCTACACCTTC. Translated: CAWALVGYTF.

The CDR3 region has the DNA TGCAGCGTGGAGGGTGGGAGAGGTAGATTGGAGCAGTACTTC. Protein product: CSVEGGRGRLEQYF. The rearrangement joins TRBV29-1 to TRBJ2-7, with a tentative D call TRBD2 (6 bases). Trimming stripped 6 bases from V and 7 bases from J, with 22 bases between. The CDR3 spans 14 residues. Germline assignment: CDR1 SQVTM and CDR2 ANQGSEA.